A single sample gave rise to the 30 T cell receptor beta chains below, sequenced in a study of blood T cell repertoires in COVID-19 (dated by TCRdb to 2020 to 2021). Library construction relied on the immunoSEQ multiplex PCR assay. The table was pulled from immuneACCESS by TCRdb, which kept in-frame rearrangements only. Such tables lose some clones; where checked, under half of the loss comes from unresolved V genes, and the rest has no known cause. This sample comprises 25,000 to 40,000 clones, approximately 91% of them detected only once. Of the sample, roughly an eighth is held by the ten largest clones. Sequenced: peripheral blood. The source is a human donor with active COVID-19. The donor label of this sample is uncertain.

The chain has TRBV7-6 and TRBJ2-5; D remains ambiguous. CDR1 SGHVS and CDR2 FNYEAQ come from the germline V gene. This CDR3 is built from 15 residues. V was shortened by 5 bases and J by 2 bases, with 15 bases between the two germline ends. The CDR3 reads CASSMLIAAQETQYF. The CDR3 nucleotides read TGTGCCAGCAGCATGCTCATTGCGGCACAAGAGACCCAGTACTTC.

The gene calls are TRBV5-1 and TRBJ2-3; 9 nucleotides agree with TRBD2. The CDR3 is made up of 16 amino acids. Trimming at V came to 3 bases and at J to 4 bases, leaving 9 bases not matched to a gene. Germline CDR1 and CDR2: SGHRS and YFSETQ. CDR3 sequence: CASSSDGGGAADTQYF. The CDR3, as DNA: TGCGCCAGCAGCTCGGACGGCGGGGGGGCGGCAGATACGCAGTATTTT.

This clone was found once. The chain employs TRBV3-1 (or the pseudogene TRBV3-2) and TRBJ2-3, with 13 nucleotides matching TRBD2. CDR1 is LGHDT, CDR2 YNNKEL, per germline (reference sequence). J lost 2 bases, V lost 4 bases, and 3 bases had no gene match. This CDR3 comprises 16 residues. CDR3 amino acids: CASSLTSGGSTDTQYF. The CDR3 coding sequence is TGTGCCAGCAGCCTGACTAGCGGGGGGTCCACAGATACGCAGTATTTT.

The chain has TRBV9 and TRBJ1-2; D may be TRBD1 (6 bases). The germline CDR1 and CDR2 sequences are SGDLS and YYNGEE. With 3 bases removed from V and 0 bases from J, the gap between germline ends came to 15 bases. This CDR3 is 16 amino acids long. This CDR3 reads CASSGGGVGANYGYTF. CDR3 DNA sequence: TGTGCCAGCAGCGGAGGGGGGGTAGGCGCTAACTATGGCTACACCTTC.

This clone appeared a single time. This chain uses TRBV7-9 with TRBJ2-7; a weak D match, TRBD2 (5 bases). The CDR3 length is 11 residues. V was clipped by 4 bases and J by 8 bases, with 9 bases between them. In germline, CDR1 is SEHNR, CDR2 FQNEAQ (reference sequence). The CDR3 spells CASSYSDKQYF. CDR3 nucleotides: TGTGCCAGCAGCTATAGCGATAAGCAGTACTTC. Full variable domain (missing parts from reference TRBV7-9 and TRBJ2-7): DTGVSQNPRHKITKRGQNVTFRCDPISEHNRLYWYRQTLGQGPEFLTYFQNEAQLEKSRLLSDRFSAERPKGSFSTLEIQRTEQGDSAMYLCASSYSDKQYFGPGTRLTVT.

In DNA form, the CDR3 reads TGCGCCAGCAGCTCAATTCTAGCTGTTGGTACAGATACGCAGTATTTT. Translation gives CASSSILAVGTDTQYF. The chain employs TRBV5-1 and TRBJ2-3; maybe TRBD2 (5 bases). The germline gives CDR1 SGHRS, CDR2 YFSETQ. Trimming shortened V by 3 bases and J by 3 bases, and 17 bases separated the two germline ends. CDR3 size: 16 residues.

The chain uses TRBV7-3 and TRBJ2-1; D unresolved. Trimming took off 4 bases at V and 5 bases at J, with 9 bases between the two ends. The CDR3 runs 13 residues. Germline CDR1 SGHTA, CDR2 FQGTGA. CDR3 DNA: TGTGCCAGCAGCTCACCTATGGACAATGAGCAGTTCTTC. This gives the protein CASSSPMDNEQFF.

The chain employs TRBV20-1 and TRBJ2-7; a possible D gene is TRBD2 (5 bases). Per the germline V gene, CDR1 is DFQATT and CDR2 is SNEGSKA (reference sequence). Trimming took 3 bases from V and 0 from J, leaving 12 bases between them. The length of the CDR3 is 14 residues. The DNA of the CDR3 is TGCAGTGCTAGTCGGCCGGAGGACTCCTACGAGCAGTACTTC. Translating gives CSASRPEDSYEQYF.

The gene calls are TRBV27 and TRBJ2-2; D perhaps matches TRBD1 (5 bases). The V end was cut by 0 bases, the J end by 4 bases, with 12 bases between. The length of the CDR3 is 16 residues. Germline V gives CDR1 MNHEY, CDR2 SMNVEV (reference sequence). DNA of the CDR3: TGTGCCAGCAGTTTATCGTGGCGACAGTCCACCGGGGAGCTGTTTTTT. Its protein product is CASSLSWRQSTGELFF.

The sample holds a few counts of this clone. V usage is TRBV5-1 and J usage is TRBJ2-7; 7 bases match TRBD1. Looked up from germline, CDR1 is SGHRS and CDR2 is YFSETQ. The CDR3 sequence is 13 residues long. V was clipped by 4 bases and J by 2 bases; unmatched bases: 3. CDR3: CASSDDRAYEQYF. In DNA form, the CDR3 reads TGCGCCAGCAGCGATGACAGGGCCTACGAGCAGTACTTC.

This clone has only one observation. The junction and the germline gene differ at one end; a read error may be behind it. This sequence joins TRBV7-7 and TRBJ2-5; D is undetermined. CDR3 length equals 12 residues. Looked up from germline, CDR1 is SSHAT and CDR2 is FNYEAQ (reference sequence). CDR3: CASSLLRETQYF. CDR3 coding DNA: TGTGCTAGCAGCTTATTGCGGGAGACCCAGTACTTC.

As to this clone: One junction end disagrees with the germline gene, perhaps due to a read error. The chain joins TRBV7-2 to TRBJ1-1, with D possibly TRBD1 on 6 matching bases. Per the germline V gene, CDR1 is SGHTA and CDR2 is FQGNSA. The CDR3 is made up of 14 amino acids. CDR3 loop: CASSIVVWDTEAFF. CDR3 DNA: TGTGCCAGCAGCATAGTGGTATGGGACACCGAAGCTTTCTTT.

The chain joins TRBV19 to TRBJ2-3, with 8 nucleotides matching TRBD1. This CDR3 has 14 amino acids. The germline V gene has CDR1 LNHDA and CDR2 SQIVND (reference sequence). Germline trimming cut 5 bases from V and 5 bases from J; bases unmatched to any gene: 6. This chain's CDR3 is CASSRQGAGDTQYF. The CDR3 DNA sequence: TGTGCCAGTAGTCGGCAGGGGGCTGGAGATACGCAGTATTTT.

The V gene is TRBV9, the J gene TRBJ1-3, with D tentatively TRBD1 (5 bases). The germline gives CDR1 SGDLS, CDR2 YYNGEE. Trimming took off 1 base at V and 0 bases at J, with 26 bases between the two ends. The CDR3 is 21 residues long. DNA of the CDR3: TGTGCCAGCAGCGTACATGTAAGGGACTTTCCTGTCTACCTCTCTGGAAACACCATATATTTT. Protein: CASSVHVRDFPVYLSGNTIYF.

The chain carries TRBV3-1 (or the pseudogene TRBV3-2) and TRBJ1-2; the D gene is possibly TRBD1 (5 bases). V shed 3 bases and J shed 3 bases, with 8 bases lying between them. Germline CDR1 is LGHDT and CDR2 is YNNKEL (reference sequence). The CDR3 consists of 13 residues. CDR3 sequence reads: CASSQGGYYGYTF. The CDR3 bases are TGTGCCAGCAGCCAGGGGGGGTACTATGGCTACACCTTC.

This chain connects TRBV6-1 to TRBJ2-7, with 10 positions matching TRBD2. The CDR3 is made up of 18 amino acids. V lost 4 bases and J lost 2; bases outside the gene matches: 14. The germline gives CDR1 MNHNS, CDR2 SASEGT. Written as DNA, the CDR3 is TGTGCCAGCAGTGGGGAACCAATCCCTCTAGCGGGGGCCTACGAGCAGTACTTC. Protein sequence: CASSGEPIPLAGAYEQYF.

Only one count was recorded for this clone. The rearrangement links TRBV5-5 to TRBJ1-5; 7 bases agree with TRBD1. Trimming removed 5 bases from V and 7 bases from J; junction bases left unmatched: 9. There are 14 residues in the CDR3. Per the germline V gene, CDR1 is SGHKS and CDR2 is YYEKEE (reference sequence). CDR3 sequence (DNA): TGTGCCAGCAGTCCCAGGGGGAGCGACCAGCCCCAGCATTTT. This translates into CASSPRGSDQPQHF.

The CDR3 is CASSQEASGGAETQYF. The CDR3 nucleotides are TGTGCCAGCAGCCAAGAAGCTAGCGGGGGGGCAGAGACCCAGTACTTC. The chain combines TRBV4-2 with TRBJ2-5; 12 bases are shared with TRBD2. From germline, CDR1 is LGHNA and CDR2 YNFKEQ. V was pared by 0 bases and J by 4 bases, with 3 bases of the junction left unmatched. The CDR3 has 16 amino acids.

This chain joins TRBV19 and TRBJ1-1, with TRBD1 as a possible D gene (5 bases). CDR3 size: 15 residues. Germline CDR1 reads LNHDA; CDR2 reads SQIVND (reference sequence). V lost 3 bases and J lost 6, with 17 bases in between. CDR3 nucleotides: TGTGCCAGTAGTATCTTTGGGGGAGGAGGCGCTGAAGCTTTCTTT. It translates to CASSIFGGGGAEAFF.

CDR3 sequence reads: CASSQDPTSGGNEQFF. CDR3 sequence (DNA): TGCGCCAGCAGCCAAGACCCGACTAGCGGGGGCAATGAGCAGTTCTTC. The chain uses TRBV4-3 and TRBJ2-1; 12 bases fit TRBD2. The CDR3 covers 16 residues. V was pared by 0 bases and J by 6 bases, with 3 bases of the junction left unmatched. The germline gives CDR1 LGHNA, CDR2 YSLEER.

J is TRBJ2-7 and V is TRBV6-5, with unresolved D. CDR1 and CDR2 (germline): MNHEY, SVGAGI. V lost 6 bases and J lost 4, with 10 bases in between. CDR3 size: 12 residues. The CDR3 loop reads CASSATRYEQYF. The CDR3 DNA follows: TGTGCCAGCAGCGCAACTCGATACGAGCAGTACTTC.

The CDR3 DNA reads as TGTGCCACCAGCAGAGATCGGCAGGGGATTTACGAGCAGTACTTC. Protein: CATSRDRQGIYEQYF. V usage is TRBV15 and J usage is TRBJ2-7; D might be TRBD1 (6 bases). Germline values: CDR1 LNHNV, CDR2 YYDKDF (reference sequence). There are 15 residues in the CDR3. V lost 0 bases to trimming and J lost 4 bases, with 13 bases between them.

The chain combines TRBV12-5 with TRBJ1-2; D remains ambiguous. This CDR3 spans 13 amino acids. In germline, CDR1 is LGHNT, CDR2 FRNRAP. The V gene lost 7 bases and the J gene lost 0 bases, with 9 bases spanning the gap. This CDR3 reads CASARRANYGYTF. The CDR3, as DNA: TGTGCTAGTGCCCGCCGAGCTAACTATGGCTACACCTTC.

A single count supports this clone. CDR3 sequence (DNA): TGCGCCAGCAGCTTCCGACAACAAGAGACCCAGTACTTC. This codes for CASSFRQQETQYF. The V call is TRBV5-1, the J call TRBJ2-5, with unresolved D. CDR1 and CDR2 from the germline V gene are SGHRS and YFSETQ. This CDR3 has 13 amino acids. V gave up 2 bases and J gave up 2 bases, with 7 bases separating them. Supplemented by reference TRBV5-1 and TRBJ2-5, the full variable domain reads KAGVTQTPRYLIKTRGQQVTLSCSPISGHRSVSWYQQTPGQGLQFLFEYFSETQRNKGNFPGRFSGRQFSNSRSEMNVSTLELGDSALYLCASSFRQQETQYFGPGTRLLVL.

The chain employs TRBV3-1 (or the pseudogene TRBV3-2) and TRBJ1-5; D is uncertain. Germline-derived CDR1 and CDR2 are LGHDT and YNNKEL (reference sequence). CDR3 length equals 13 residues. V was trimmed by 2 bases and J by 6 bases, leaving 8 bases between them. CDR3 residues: CASSQRGGQPQHF. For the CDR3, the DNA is TGTGCCAGCAGCCAACGGGGAGGTCAGCCCCAGCATTTT.

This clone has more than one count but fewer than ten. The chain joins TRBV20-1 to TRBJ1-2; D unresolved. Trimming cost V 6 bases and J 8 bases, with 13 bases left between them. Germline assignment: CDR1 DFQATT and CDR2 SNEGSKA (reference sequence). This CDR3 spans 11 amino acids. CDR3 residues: CSAYPLRGYTF. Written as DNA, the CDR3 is TGCAGTGCCTACCCGTTGCGGGGCTACACCTTC.

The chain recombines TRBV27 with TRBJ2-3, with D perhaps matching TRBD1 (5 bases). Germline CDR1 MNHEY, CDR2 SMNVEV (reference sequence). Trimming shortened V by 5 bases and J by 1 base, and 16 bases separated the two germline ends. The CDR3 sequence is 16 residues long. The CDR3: CASSTQWGSGTDTQYF. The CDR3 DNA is TGTGCCAGCAGTACCCAATGGGGCAGCGGCACAGATACGCAGTATTTT.

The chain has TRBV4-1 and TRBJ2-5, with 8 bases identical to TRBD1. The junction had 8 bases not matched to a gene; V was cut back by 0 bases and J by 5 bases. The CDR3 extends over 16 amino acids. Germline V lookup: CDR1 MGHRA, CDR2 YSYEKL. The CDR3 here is CASSQESRTGRETQYF. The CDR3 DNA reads TGCGCCAGCAGCCAAGAGAGTAGGACAGGGAGGGAGACCCAGTACTTC.

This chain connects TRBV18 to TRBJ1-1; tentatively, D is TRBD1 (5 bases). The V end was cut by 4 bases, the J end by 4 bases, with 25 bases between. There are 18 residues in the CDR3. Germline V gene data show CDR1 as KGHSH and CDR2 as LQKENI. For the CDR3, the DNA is TGTGCCAGCTCACGCAATACCGGGACTAACCGGGGTGTCACTGAAGCTTTCTTT. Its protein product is CASSRNTGTNRGVTEAFF.

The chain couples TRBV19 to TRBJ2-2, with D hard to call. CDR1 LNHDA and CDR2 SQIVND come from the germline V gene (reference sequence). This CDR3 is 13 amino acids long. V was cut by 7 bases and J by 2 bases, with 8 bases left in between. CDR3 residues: CASTRHNTGELFF. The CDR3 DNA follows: TGTGCCAGTACCCGACACAACACCGGGGAGCTGTTTTTT. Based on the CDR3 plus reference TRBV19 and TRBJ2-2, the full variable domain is DGGITQSPKYLFRKEGQNVTLSCEQNLNHDAMYWYRQDPGQGLRLIYYSQIVNDFQKGDIAEGYSVSREKKESFPLTVTSAQKNPTAFYLCASTRHNTGELFFGEGSRLTVL.